This T cell receptor beta chain was captured by sequencing in a study of blood T cell repertoires in COVID-19. Background on the study: Samples came from the United States, Italy and Spain, spanning acute and convalescent COVID-19. From T cells, B-cell-depleted T cells, or PBMCs came the material, which was cDNA or gDNA.

The table lists this clone with a count of one. TCRdb's table, derived via immunoSEQ multiplex PCR, lists solely in-frame clones and lacks some. The repertoire has fewer than 250,000 clones, roughly 85% of them found once; the top ten carry roughly 2.7%. The CDR3 loop spans 12 amino acids. V gave up 5 bases and J gave up 4 bases, with 8 bases separating them. Sequenced input: peripheral blood. The genes are TRBV12-3 or TRBV12-4 and TRBJ1-2; tentative D call: TRBD1 (6 bases). The receptor was derived from a woman aged 40 to 50 with active or convalescent COVID-19. The CDR3 here is CASSRDIYGYTF. CDR3 coding DNA: TGTGCCAGCAGTCGGGACATCTATGGCTACACCTTC.